Listed here are 31 T cell receptor beta chains from one sample, sequenced in a study of cytomegalovirus exposure and HLA in healthy donors. This PCR relied on a set of 60 Vbeta primers and 13 Jbeta primers. Method: immunoSEQ multiplex PCR; TCRdb's copy keeps in-frame clones and lacks some. Found here are 75,000 to 90,000 clones; the top ten clones hold 1.5%. Sequenced sample: PBMCs. Receptors originate from a woman aged 60-70 years in good health and CMV-seronegative.

This chain joins TRBV7-8 and TRBJ1-1; D gene ambiguous. Germline CDR1 reads SGHVS; CDR2 reads FQNEAQ. Trimming removed 1 base from V and 1 base from J, with 10 bases in between. The CDR3 runs to 15 residues. The CDR3 loop is CASSLERVGNTEAFF. DNA for the CDR3: TGTGCCAGCAGCTTAGAACGGGTGGGGAACACTGAAGCTTTCTTT.

The gene calls are TRBV7-2 and TRBJ2-7; 8 nucleotides align to TRBD2. This CDR3 is 15 amino acids long. V lost 5 bases to trimming and J lost 3 bases; unmatched junction nucleotides: 9. Looked up from germline, CDR1 is SGHTA and CDR2 is FQGNSA. CDR3 bases: TGTGCCAGCAGCGAAATGGGTCGGGAGGGCTACGAGCAGTACTTC. Translated: CASSEMGREGYEQYF.

V is TRBV6-5 and J is TRBJ1-3, with a tentative D call TRBD1 (6 bases). CDR1 and CDR2 from the germline V gene are MNHEY and SVGAGI. Trimming pared 5 bases from V and 8 bases from J, leaving 13 bases between. The CDR3 runs to 13 residues. The CDR3 reads CASSKTGADTIYF. The CDR3 DNA sequence: TGTGCCAGCAGTAAGACAGGAGCGGACACCATATATTTT.

This chain joins TRBV2 and TRBJ2-3, with 7 bases identical to TRBD1. The CDR3 loop spans 17 amino acids. Germline CDR1 SNHLY, CDR2 FYNNEI. V was clipped by 4 bases and J by 0 bases; unmatched bases: 10. CDR3 in amino acids: CASSGSTRGISTDTQYF. In nucleotides, the CDR3 is TGTGCCAGCAGTGGTTCGACCAGGGGGATAAGCACAGATACGCAGTATTTT.

This chain's CDR3 is CASSYSGGTGREQFF. In DNA, the CDR3 is TGTGCCAGCAGTTACTCCGGCGGGACGGGGAGAGAGCAGTTCTTC. The V call is TRBV6-5, the J call TRBJ2-1; tentative D call: TRBD2 (6 bases). Trimming removed 0 bases from V and 10 bases from J, with 16 bases in between. This CDR3 is 15 amino acids long. CDR1 MNHEY and CDR2 SVGAGI come from the germline V gene.

The genes are TRBV5-4 and TRBJ2-3, with D perhaps TRBD2 (5 bases). The V gene lost 4 bases and the J gene lost 0 bases, with 18 bases spanning the gap. Germline V gives CDR1 SGHNT, CDR2 YYREEE (reference sequence). This CDR3 is built from 17 residues. The CDR3 region is CASSPAHSGTSTDTQYF. CDR3 in DNA: TGTGCCAGCAGCCCGGCCCACAGCGGCACTAGCACAGATACGCAGTATTTT.

The rearrangement links TRBV2 to TRBJ1-5; TRBD1 matches at 8 bases. V dropped 6 bases and J dropped 6; count of bases not matched to a gene: 10. The CDR3 sequence is 15 residues long. Germline V gene sequence: CDR1 SNHLY, CDR2 FYNNEI. In nucleotides, the CDR3 is TGTGCCAGCAGCAAGACAGGGGAGGGAGGTCAGCCCCAGCATTTT. Translating gives CASSKTGEGGQPQHF.

V is TRBV6-6 and J is TRBJ2-1; 9 bases match TRBD1. Germline values: CDR1 MNHNY, CDR2 SVGAGI (reference sequence). This CDR3 contains 16 residues. The V and J ends lost 0 bases and 5 bases, in that order; junction bases with no gene match: 5. The CDR3 sequence: CASSYSIGQGHNEQFF. CDR3 sequence (DNA): TGTGCCAGCAGTTACTCTATAGGACAGGGGCACAATGAGCAGTTCTTC.

The chain combines TRBV25-1 with TRBJ2-1; 10 nucleotides align to TRBD2. V shed 5 bases and J 8 bases; nucleotides not matched to a gene: 9. There are 15 residues in the CDR3. Germline CDR1 is MGHDK and CDR2 is SYGVNS. The DNA of the CDR3 is TGTGCCAGCAGTACCCCTAGCGGGAGAATCGATGAGCAGTTCTTC. Its protein is CASSTPSGRIDEQFF.

The chain recombines TRBV7-2 with TRBJ2-1; TRBD2 agrees at 7 bases. V gave up 1 base and J gave up 4 bases; unmatched junction bases: 7. The CDR3 is 16 residues long. In germline, CDR1 is SGHTA, CDR2 FQGNSA. The CDR3 DNA follows: TGTGCCAGCAGCTTAGGGACTAGTGGGGGTTACAATGAGCAGTTCTTC. This sequence encodes CASSLGTSGGYNEQFF.

This chain joins TRBV30 and TRBJ2-7; 7 bases line up with TRBD2. Germline CDR1 is GTSNPN and CDR2 is SVGIG (reference sequence). V gave up 0 bases and J gave up 7 bases; unmatched junction bases: 9. The CDR3 is made up of 14 amino acids. In DNA form, the CDR3 reads TGTGCCTGGAGTGTGGGCGGGAGATTGTGGGAGCAGTACTTC. It encodes CAWSVGGRLWEQYF.

The chain couples TRBV27 to TRBJ1-2; 7 bases are shared with TRBD1. Germline V CDR1 and CDR2: MNHEY, SMNVEV (reference sequence). J gave up 7 bases and V 5 bases, and 25 bases lay outside the gene matches. The CDR3 is 19 amino acids. The CDR3 DNA reads TGTGCCAGCAGTCTAATATCCGGGACAGACTTTACCTCTGGCGGTGGCTACACCTTC. This sequence encodes CASSLISGTDFTSGGGYTF.

The V call is TRBV28, the J call TRBJ1-2; 10 bases map to TRBD1. Trimming cost V 7 bases and J 8 bases; bases outside gene matches: 13. This CDR3 contains 15 residues. Germline assignment: CDR1 MDHEN and CDR2 SYDVKM. The CDR3 DNA reads as TGTGCCAGCACCCACGCCGGGACAGGGGCGGAAGGCTACACCTTC. Translating gives CASTHAGTGAEGYTF.

J is TRBJ2-1 and V is TRBV28; 8 bases are a match to TRBD2. The CDR3 loop spans 15 amino acids. After removal of 5 bases from V and 2 bases from J, the junction contained 5 bases not matched to a gene. CDR1 MDHEN and CDR2 SYDVKM come from the germline V gene. The CDR3 nucleotides read TGTGCCAGCAGTCCTACTAGCGGCCCCTACAATGAGCAGTTCTTC. This translates into CASSPTSGPYNEQFF.

The chain links TRBV29-1 to TRBJ1-2, with TRBD1 matching over 9 bases. The length of the CDR3 is 12 residues. The J segment lost 5 bases and the V segment lost 7 bases, leaving 5 bases of the junction unmatched. Germline values: CDR1 SQVTM, CDR2 ANQGSEA. The CDR3 sequence is CSADRGFYGYTF. The CDR3 DNA sequence: TGCAGCGCGGACAGGGGTTTTTATGGCTACACCTTC. Full variable domain (rest looked up from reference TRBV29-1 and TRBJ1-2): SAVISQKPSRDICQRGTSLTIQCQVDSQVTMMFWYRQQPGQSLTLIATANQGSEATYESGFVIDKFPISRPNLTFSTLTVSNMSPEDSSIYLCSADRGFYGYTFGSGTRLTVV.

The gene calls are TRBV6-5 and TRBJ2-7; 7 bases fit TRBD2. Germline-derived CDR1 and CDR2 are MNHEY and SVGAGI. The V and J ends lost 6 bases and 7 bases, in that order; junction bases with no gene match: 12. The length of the CDR3 is 14 residues. CDR3 nucleotide sequence: TGTGCCAGCAGGCAGCGGGACTCAAAGGGGGAGCAGTACTTC. The encoded protein is CASRQRDSKGEQYF.

This sequence joins TRBV19 and TRBJ2-5, with 9 bases identical to TRBD1. The CDR3 has 19 residues. With V trimmed by 0 bases and J by 3 bases, 14 bases remained unmatched. The V gene's germline CDR1 is LNHDA and CDR2 SQIVND (reference sequence). CDR3 loop: CASSIEAPPTGGREETQYF. The DNA for the CDR3 is TGTGCCAGTAGTATAGAGGCCCCCCCGACAGGGGGTCGGGAAGAGACCCAGTACTTC.

The chain carries TRBV5-4 and TRBJ2-7; D remains ambiguous. The V gene lost 2 bases and the J gene lost 3 bases, with 3 bases spanning the gap. The CDR3 is made up of 11 amino acids. Germline CDR1 SGHNT, CDR2 YYREEE (reference sequence). CDR3 sequence: CASSFYYEQYF. The CDR3 DNA follows: TGTGCCAGCAGCTTTTACTACGAGCAGTACTTC.

The gene calls are TRBV27 and TRBJ2-1, with 8 bases identical to TRBD2. CDR1 and CDR2 (germline): MNHEY, SMNVEV (reference sequence). The CDR3 spans 14 residues. V shed 5 bases and J 14 bases; nucleotides not matched to a gene: 14. DNA of the CDR3: TGTGCCAGCAGTAAAGCGGTAGTTGGACTAGCAAAGTTCTTC. It is translated as CASSKAVVGLAKFF.

The V gene is TRBV10-3, the J gene TRBJ1-3; 10 nucleotides align to TRBD1. The V gene end was trimmed by 11 bases and the J gene end by 2 bases; junction bases not matched to a gene: 6. The CDR3 runs 14 residues. From germline, CDR1 is ENHRY and CDR2 SYGVKD. CDR3 region: CALMGQGTGNTIYF. The CDR3 region has the DNA TGTGCCCTCATGGGACAGGGGACTGGAAACACCATATATTTT.

The V and J genes are TRBV27 and TRBJ2-1, with D perhaps TRBD2 (6 bases). Per the germline V gene, CDR1 is MNHEY and CDR2 is SMNVEV (reference sequence). V was pared by 0 bases and J by 10 bases, with 13 bases between. The CDR3 extends over 14 amino acids. The CDR3 DNA sequence: TGTGCCAGCAGTTTATCCCACTCTAGCGAAGAGCAGTTCTTC. Translation: CASSLSHSSEEQFF.

To note about this clone: An end of the junction does not agree with germline; a read error may underlie this. The rearrangement links TRBV7-7 to TRBJ2-5; 8 bases line up with TRBD2. Germline-derived CDR1 and CDR2 are SSHAT and FNYEAQ (reference sequence). CDR3 length: 15 residues. The CDR3 nucleotides are TGTGCTAGCAGCCCAGCCGCCCGGGGGGGAGAGACCCAGTACTTC. Translating gives CASSPAARGGETQYF.

J is TRBJ2-5 and V is TRBV7-3; 11 nucleotides agree with TRBD2. The junction had 4 bases not matched to a gene; V was cut back by 3 bases and J by 4 bases. The CDR3 contains 15 residues. The V gene's germline CDR1 is SGHTA and CDR2 FQGTGA. CDR3 sequence: CASSLDSGRAETQYF. The CDR3, as DNA: TGTGCCAGCAGCTTGGATAGCGGGAGGGCAGAGACCCAGTACTTC.

The chain is built from TRBV10-1 and TRBJ2-5, with no clear D. Between the trimmed V and J ends, which lost 1 base and 5 bases, there was a span of 5 bases. The CDR3 length is 12 residues. The germline V gene has CDR1 WNHNN and CDR2 SYGVQD (reference sequence). This CDR3 is CASSELVETQYF. The CDR3 nucleotides read TGCGCCAGCAGTGAGTTAGTGGAGACCCAGTACTTC.

This chain's CDR3 is CASSSDRDRGLYSYNEQFF. Written as DNA, the CDR3 is TGTGCCAGCAGCTCGGACCGGGATCGCGGTCTCTACTCCTACAATGAGCAGTTCTTC. The chain carries TRBV11-3 and TRBJ2-1; D possibly corresponds to TRBD2 (5 bases). This CDR3 contains 19 residues. Germline V gives CDR1 SGHNT, CDR2 YENEEA. Trimming shortened V by 4 bases and J by 0 bases, and 22 bases separated the two germline ends.

The V gene is TRBV5-5, the J gene TRBJ1-2, with 10 bases fitting TRBD1. The ends lost 0 bases at V and 3 bases at J; junction bases unmatched: 2. Germline loops: CDR1 SGHKS, CDR2 YYEKEE (reference sequence). The CDR3 runs to 15 residues. The CDR3 sequence: CASSLVTGGHYGYTF. CDR3 in DNA: TGTGCCAGCAGCTTGGTGACAGGGGGCCACTATGGCTACACCTTC.

This rearrangement joins TRBV5-8 to TRBJ2-7; D may be TRBD2 (6 bases). This CDR3 is 13 amino acids long. From germline, CDR1 is SGHTS and CDR2 YDEGEE. V was cut by 7 bases and J by 1 base, with 12 bases left in between. The CDR3 sequence is CASGYSGSYEQYF. The CDR3 nucleotides read TGTGCCAGCGGATATAGCGGATCCTACGAGCAGTACTTC.

The chain joins TRBV28 to TRBJ2-7; 9 nucleotides align to TRBD1. After removal of 5 bases from V and 6 bases from J, the junction contained 11 bases not matched to a gene. Germline V gives CDR1 MDHEN, CDR2 SYDVKM. This CDR3 spans 15 amino acids. CDR3 sequence reads: CASSTAGQGKSEQYF. For the CDR3, the DNA is TGTGCCAGCAGTACCGCGGGACAGGGAAAAAGCGAGCAGTACTTC. Based on the CDR3 plus reference TRBV28 and TRBJ2-7, the full variable domain is DVKVTQSSRYLVKRTGEKVFLECVQDMDHENMFWYRQDPGLGLRLIYFSYDVKMKEKGDIPEGYSVSREKKERFSLILESASTNQTSMYLCASSTAGQGKSEQYFGPGTRLTVT.

The chain couples TRBV7-9 to TRBJ1-1, with D tentatively TRBD1 (5 bases). The CDR3 sequence is 12 residues long. With 5 bases removed from V and 11 bases from J, the gap between germline ends came to 15 bases. Germline lookup yields CDR1 SEHNR and CDR2 FQNEAQ (reference sequence). The CDR3 spells CASSPDRESAFF. In DNA form, the CDR3 reads TGTGCCAGCAGCCCCGACAGAGAGAGTGCTTTCTTT.

The genes are TRBV2 and TRBJ2-1, with 8 positions matching TRBD2. The CDR3 length is 15 residues. Germline CDR1 SNHLY, CDR2 FYNNEI. With V trimmed by 5 bases and J by 0 bases, 3 bases remained unmatched. CDR3 DNA sequence: TGTGCCAGCAGTCCGGGACTAGGCTCCTACAATGAGCAGTTCTTC. This sequence encodes CASSPGLGSYNEQFF. Full variable domain (missing parts from reference TRBV2 and TRBJ2-1): EPEVTQTPSHQVTQMGQEVILRCVPISNHLYFYWYRQILGQKVEFLVSFYNNEISEKSEIFDDQFSVERPDGSNFTLKIRSTKLEDSAMYFCASSPGLGSYNEQFFGPGTRLTVL.

The chain uses TRBV4-2 and TRBJ2-5; D ambiguous. Judging by the DNA end, TRBJ2-7 fits better; the J call may be wrong. Germline CDR1 is LGHNA and CDR2 is YNFKEQ. This CDR3 spans 13 amino acids. The CDR3 is CASSQGLKYEQYF. In nucleotides, the CDR3 is TGTGCCAGCAGCCAAGGACTTAAATACGAGCAGTACTTC.